This is a list of T cell receptor beta chains from one sample in a study of T cells in narcolepsy. TCRdb keeps only in-frame clones here, not all; method: immunoSEQ multiplex PCR. The table records around 31,000 clones, roughly four fifths of them present only once. The sequencing input was CD45RA- memory CD4+ T cells from PBMCs. These receptors were collected from a human donor with narcolepsy. CDR3s include the opening cysteine and the closing phenylalanine or tryptophan. Each record gives: CDR3 length, V gene, J gene, clone size, D gene, CDR3 DNA, CDR3 protein. A D gene is named only where the DNA matches it firmly. Clone size is given for some rows only: seen once, a few or many times, or a class if the clone is expanded.

length: 12; V: TRBV29-1; J: TRBJ1-1; size: .; D: .; DNA: TGCAGCGTTGTGCTGAGGAACACTGAAGCTTTCTTT; CDR3: CSVVLRNTEAFF
length: 16; V: TRBV27; J: TRBJ1-5; size: .; D: .; DNA: TGTGCCAGCAGAGGAAAGGGGGGCCCCCTCAATCAGCCCCAGCATTTT; CDR3: CASRGKGGPLNQPQHF
length: 14; V: TRBV19; J: TRBJ1-4; size: few; D: TRBD1; DNA: TGTGCCAGTAGTTTGACAGGGCTTAATGAAAAACTGTTTTTT; CDR3: CASSLTGLNEKLFF
length: 13; V: TRBV9; J: TRBJ1-1; size: .; D: TRBD1; DNA: TGTGCCAGCAGCGTAGTACAGGGGTCTGAAGCTTTCTTT; CDR3: CASSVVQGSEAFF
length: 17; V: TRBV9; J: TRBJ2-2; size: .; D: .; DNA: TGTGCCAGCAGCGTAGCTTCGCGGGCACAGGTTACCGGGGAGCTGTTTTTT; CDR3: CASSVASRAQVTGELFF
length: 14; V: TRBV11-2; J: TRBJ1-1; size: .; D: TRBD1; DNA: TGTGCCAGCAGCAGGGACAGGGGTTATACTGAAGCTTTCTTT; CDR3: CASSRDRGYTEAFF
length: 14; V: TRBV30; J: TRBJ1-4; size: .; D: .; DNA: TGTGCCTGGAGTTCCCGGGGGCTTAATGAAAAACTGTTTTTT; CDR3: CAWSSRGLNEKLFF
length: 14; V: TRBV2; J: TRBJ1-2; size: .; D: .; DNA: TGTGCCAGCAGTGGGGGGCGGGGAAACTATGGCTACACCTTC; CDR3: CASSGGRGNYGYTF
length: 16; V: TRBV19; J: TRBJ1-3; size: few; D: .; DNA: TGTGCCAATCGGGGCCAAAGGGGTCCCTCTGGAAACACCATATATTTT; CDR3: CANRGQRGPSGNTIYF
length: 17; V: TRBV18; J: TRBJ1-3; size: .; D: TRBD1; DNA: TGTGCCAGCTCACCAGATATACCCGGGACAGGCAGAAACACCATATATTTT; CDR3: CASSPDIPGTGRNTIYF
length: 18; V: TRBV7-3; J: TRBJ2-2; size: .; D: .; DNA: TGTGCCAGCAGCCCGACGGCCTGGACATTTAAGAACACCGGGGAGCTGTTTTTT; CDR3: CASSPTAWTFKNTGELFF
length: 12; V: TRBV30; J: TRBJ1-1; size: .; D: .; DNA: TGTGCCTGGAGTACCTCCGGCACTGAAGCTTTCTTT; CDR3: CAWSTSGTEAFF
length: 16; V: TRBV7-3; J: TRBJ2-1; size: .; D: TRBD2; DNA: TGTGCCAGCAGCTCTAAACTAGCGGGGGTCTACAATGAGCAGTTCTTC; CDR3: CASSSKLAGVYNEQFF
length: 14; V: TRBV6-6; J: TRBJ2-7; size: .; D: TRBD1; DNA: TGTGCCAGCAGTCCCTACAGGGGCTCCTACGAGCAGTACTTC; CDR3: CASSPYRGSYEQYF
length: 18; V: TRBV7-2; J: TRBJ2-2; size: .; D: TRBD2; DNA: TGTGCCAGCAGCAAGGGACTAGCGGGGGATGCGAACACCGGGGAGCTGTTTTTT; CDR3: CASSKGLAGDANTGELFF
length: 13; V: TRBV29-1; J: TRBJ2-3; size: few; D: TRBD1; DNA: TGCAGCGCTCGACAGGGGGGAACAGATACGCAGTATTTT; CDR3: CSARQGGTDTQYF
length: 13; V: TRBV28; J: TRBJ1-2; size: .; D: .; DNA: TGTGCCAGCACCACCGATTCTTTCTATGGCTACACCTTC; CDR3: CASTTDSFYGYTF
length: 13; V: TRBV7-8; J: TRBJ1-2; size: .; D: .; DNA: TGTGCCAGCAGCTTATCACCGGGCCATGGCTACACCTTC; CDR3: CASSLSPGHGYTF
length: 13; V: TRBV5-1; J: TRBJ2-1; size: .; D: .; DNA: TGCGCCAGCAGCTGGGGGGCGCGCAATGAGCAGTTCTTC; CDR3: CASSWGARNEQFF
length: 15; V: TRBV10-3; J: TRBJ2-3; size: .; D: TRBD1; DNA: TGTGCCATCGCCGACAGGGGGGAATCCACAGATACGCAGTATTTT; CDR3: CAIADRGESTDTQYF
length: 13; V: TRBV7-7; J: TRBJ2-7; size: once; D: TRBD2; DNA: TGTGCCAGCAGCTTAGAAACTAGCGGCGAGCAGTACTTC; CDR3: CASSLETSGEQYF
length: 14; V: TRBV11-2; J: TRBJ1-1; size: once; D: .; DNA: TGTGCCAGCAGCTTATACAGGGTGGCCACTGAAGCTTTCTTT; CDR3: CASSLYRVATEAFF
length: 16; V: TRBV5-1; J: TRBJ2-7; size: .; D: .; DNA: TGCGCCAGCAGCTTGGGAAACCTGCAGGGGCTCAAAGAGCAGTACTTC; CDR3: CASSLGNLQGLKEQYF
length: 15; V: TRBV5-1; J: TRBJ2-1; size: .; D: TRBD2; DNA: TGCGCCAGCAGCTTAACTAGCGGATCCTACAATGAGCAGTTCTTC; CDR3: CASSLTSGSYNEQFF
length: 17; V: TRBV6-1; J: TRBJ1-1; size: .; D: .; DNA: TGTGCCAGCAGTGAAAGTTTCGGGGCACTCGACAGCACTGAAGCTTTCTTT; CDR3: CASSESFGALDSTEAFF
length: 16; V: TRBV4-1; J: TRBJ1-5; size: .; D: TRBD1; DNA: TGCGCCAGCAGCCAAGATGACAGGGTGGGCAATCAGCCCCAGCATTTT; CDR3: CASSQDDRVGNQPQHF
length: 15; V: TRBV5-1; J: TRBJ1-4; size: few; D: .; DNA: TGCGCCAGCAGCCTTGGCCCGGGCGACAATGAAAAACTGTTTTTT; CDR3: CASSLGPGDNEKLFF
length: 16; V: TRBV30; J: TRBJ1-6; size: .; D: TRBD1; DNA: TGTGCTTGGGGACTCACGGGACAGGGTCCCCTTTCACCCCTCCACTTT; CDR3: CAWGLTGQGPLSPLHF
length: 13; V: TRBV5-4; J: TRBJ1-1; size: .; D: .; DNA: TGTGCCAGCAGATTTGGTCAGGGGACTGAAGCTTTCTTT; CDR3: CASRFGQGTEAFF
length: 13; V: TRBV7-8; J: TRBJ2-2; size: .; D: .; DNA: TGTGCCAGCAGCGAAAGGGTAACCGGGGAGCTGTTTTTT; CDR3: CASSERVTGELFF
length: 11; V: TRBV12-5; J: TRBJ2-7; size: .; D: .; DNA: TGTGCTAGTGGTTCCAGCTACGAGCAGTACTTC; CDR3: CASGSSYEQYF
length: 14; V: TRBV16; J: TRBJ1-2; size: once; D: TRBD1; DNA: TGTGCCAGCATCCTGGGACAGTCTAACTATGGCTACACCTTC; CDR3: CASILGQSNYGYTF
length: 16; V: TRBV27; J: TRBJ2-1; size: .; D: TRBD2; DNA: TGTGCCAGCAGTCTAAGACCGGGACTAGCTTCGGATGAGCAGTTCTTC; CDR3: CASSLRPGLASDEQFF
length: 12; V: TRBV19; J: TRBJ2-5; size: .; D: .; DNA: TGTGCCAGTAGTTGGTCTCAAGAGACCCAGTACTTC; CDR3: CASSWSQETQYF
length: 14; V: TRBV2; J: TRBJ2-1; size: .; D: .; DNA: TGTGCCAGCAAGAGGCAGGGGTACTACAATGAGCAGTTCTTC; CDR3: CASKRQGYYNEQFF
length: 15; V: TRBV6-1; J: TRBJ1-1; size: few; D: .; DNA: TGTGCCAGCAGTGATACCGGGACGGTTAACACTGAAGCTTTCTTT; CDR3: CASSDTGTVNTEAFF
length: 14; V: TRBV7-3; J: TRBJ1-6; size: once; D: .; DNA: TGTGCCAGCAGCGTCGCTGCCGGGAACTCACCCCTCCACTTT; CDR3: CASSVAAGNSPLHF
length: 14; V: TRBV2; J: TRBJ1-2; size: .; D: .; DNA: TGTGCCAGCAGTGAAGCGTTAGTAGCGGTAGGCTACACCTTC; CDR3: CASSEALVAVGYTF
length: 18; V: TRBV5-1; J: TRBJ2-5; size: .; D: .; DNA: TGCGCCAGCAGCCCCCAGGGGGGTCGAGGGAGTAGGCAAGAGACCCAGTACTTC; CDR3: CASSPQGGRGSRQETQYF
length: 15; V: TRBV9; J: TRBJ2-1; size: once; D: .; DNA: TGTGCCAGCAGCGTGCAGGGGAGCTCCTACAATGAGCAGTTCTTC; CDR3: CASSVQGSSYNEQFF
length: 13; V: TRBV6-1; J: TRBJ1-1; size: .; D: .; DNA: TGTGCCAGCAGTGTAATGGGGAACACTGAAGCTTTCTTT; CDR3: CASSVMGNTEAFF
length: 17; V: TRBV19; J: TRBJ1-5; size: .; D: .; DNA: TGTGCCAGTAGTAATGGGGCAGTGGGACGGAGCAATCAGCCCCAGCATTTT; CDR3: CASSNGAVGRSNQPQHF
length: 15; V: TRBV30; J: TRBJ2-3; size: .; D: .; DNA: TGTGCCTGGAGTGTAAGAAAGGGATCCACAGATACGCAGTATTTT; CDR3: CAWSVRKGSTDTQYF
length: 14; V: TRBV2; J: TRBJ1-5; size: .; D: .; DNA: TGTGCCAGCAGTCAACAGGGATCCTATCAGCCCCAGCATTTT; CDR3: CASSQQGSYQPQHF
length: 13; V: TRBV9; J: TRBJ2-5; size: once; D: .; DNA: TGTGCCAGCAGCGTGCGAGGGTTAGAGACCCAGTACTTC; CDR3: CASSVRGLETQYF